The 9 T cell receptor beta chains given below trace back to one sample, sequenced in a study of CD8 T cells in ankylosing spondylitis. TCRdb re-analysed the 5' RACE reads in MiXCR, keeping a single row per CDR3 protein. The sample gives approximately 150,000 distinct CDR3 sequences, about a third of which show up once; 4.5% to 6% is in the top ten. Sequencing was performed on synovial fluid, either unsorted or a sorted T cell fraction (not recorded which). The receptors stem from a male donor with ankylosing spondylitis.

This clonotype was seen a few times. V usage is TRBV6-2 or TRBV6-3 and J usage is TRBJ2-7, with no clear D. This CDR3 spans 15 amino acids. Trimming removed 6 bases from V and 0 bases from J, with 15 bases in between. Germline lookup yields CDR1 MNHEY and CDR2 SVGEGT. CDR3 loop: CASSPRLASSYEQYF. CDR3 DNA: TGTGCCAGCAGCCCTCGACTGGCAAGCTCCTACGAGCAGTACTTC.

The sample holds a few counts of this clonotype. The genes are TRBV2 and TRBJ1-4, with D tentatively TRBD1 (6 bases). The CDR3 spans 14 residues. Trimming cost V 6 bases and J 6 bases, with 14 bases left between them. Germline V CDR1 and CDR2: SNHLY, FYNNEI. CDR3 residues: CASRAGAQYEKLFF. Written as DNA, the CDR3 is TGTGCCAGCAGGGCAGGGGCGCAGTATGAAAAACTGTTTTTT.

The chain recombines TRBV5-1 with TRBJ1-1; D not resolved. CDR1 and CDR2 (germline): SGHRS, YFSETQ. There are 13 residues in the CDR3. V lost 4 bases, J lost 1 base, and 8 bases lay in between. DNA of the CDR3: TGCGCCAGCAGCCATAGTAGGAACACTGAAGCTTTCTTT. Protein product: CASSHSRNTEAFF.

The chain joins TRBV20-1 to TRBJ2-1; D not resolved. The CDR3 contains 15 residues. Trimming took 6 bases from V and 0 from J, leaving 15 bases between them. Germline V lookup: CDR1 DFQATT, CDR2 SNEGSKA (reference sequence). This chain's CDR3 is CSAPAATSSYNEQFF. For the CDR3, the DNA is TGCAGTGCCCCGGCGGCGACCAGCTCCTACAATGAGCAGTTCTTC.

This chain uses TRBV19 with TRBJ2-1; tentative D call: TRBD2 (5 bases). This CDR3 region has 15 residues. Deletions cut 6 bases from V and 3 bases from J, with 15 bases between. Germline CDR1 is LNHDA and CDR2 is SQIVND (reference sequence). The CDR3 loop is CASSPDSGIYNEQFF. The CDR3 DNA follows: TGTGCCAGTAGCCCGGACTCCGGAATCTACAATGAGCAGTTCTTC.

Only a few counts were recorded for this clonotype. The genes are TRBV20-1 and TRBJ2-5; TRBD2 matches 10 bases. CDR1 is DFQATT and CDR2 is SNEGSKA in the germline V gene (reference sequence). There are 15 residues in the CDR3. With 5 bases clipped from V and 5 bases from J, the junction kept 11 bases outside the gene matches. The CDR3 loop is CSAEGLAANGETQYF. The CDR3 nucleotides are TGCAGTGCTGAAGGACTAGCGGCCAACGGCGAGACCCAGTACTTC.

This clonotype was seen only a few times. The chain combines TRBV7-2 with TRBJ2-7; no definite D call. The V and J ends lost 5 bases and 2 bases respectively, with 10 bases between them. CDR3 length equals 13 residues. Germline V gene sequence: CDR1 SGHTA, CDR2 FQGNSA. CDR3 loop: CASSKGPAYEQYF. As DNA, the CDR3 is TGTGCCAGCAGCAAGGGTCCAGCCTACGAGCAGTACTTC.

Only a few counts were recorded for this clonotype. V usage is TRBV27 and J usage is TRBJ1-2; D gene uncertain. The germline gives CDR1 MNHEY, CDR2 SMNVEV (reference sequence). The length of the CDR3 is 10 residues. V gave up 10 bases and J gave up 10 bases, with 13 bases separating them. The chain's CDR3 is CATKETLYTF. The CDR3 DNA reads TGTGCCACCAAGGAAACGCTCTACACCTTC.

This clonotype was seen many times. The CDR3, as DNA: TGTGCCAGCAGTACCATGTACGAGCAGTACTTC. Its protein is CASSTMYEQYF. This chain joins TRBV28 and TRBJ2-7; D unclear. The CDR3 is 11 amino acids. The V gene lost 5 bases and the J gene lost 4 bases, with 6 bases spanning the gap. Germline V gene lookup returns CDR1 MDHEN and CDR2 SYDVKM.